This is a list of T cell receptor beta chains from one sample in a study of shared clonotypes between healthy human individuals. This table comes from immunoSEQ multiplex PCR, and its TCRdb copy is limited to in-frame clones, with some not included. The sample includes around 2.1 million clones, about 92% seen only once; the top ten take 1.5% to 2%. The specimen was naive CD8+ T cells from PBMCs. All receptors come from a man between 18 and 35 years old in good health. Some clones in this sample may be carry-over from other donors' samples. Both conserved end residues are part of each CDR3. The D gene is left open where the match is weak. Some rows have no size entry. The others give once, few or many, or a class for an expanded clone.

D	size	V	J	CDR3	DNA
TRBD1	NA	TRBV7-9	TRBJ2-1	CASSSRGRRVAYNEQFF	TGTGCCAGCAGCTCCAGGGGGCGGAGGGTCGCCTACAATGAGCAGTTCTTC
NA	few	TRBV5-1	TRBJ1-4	CASSLVGSTNEKLFF	TGCGCCAGCAGCTTGGTTGGCTCAACTAATGAAAAACTGTTTTTT
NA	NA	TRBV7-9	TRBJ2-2	CASSFTGPTGELFF	TGTGCCAGCAGCTTTACCGGGCCAACCGGGGAGCTGTTTTTT
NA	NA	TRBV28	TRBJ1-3	CASSLRGSSGNTIYF	TGTGCCAGCAGTCTCAGGGGAAGCTCTGGAAACACCATATATTTT
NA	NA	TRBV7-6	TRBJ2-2	CASSLQVQNTGELFF	TGTGCCAGCAGCTTACAGGTCCAGAACACCGGGGAGCTGTTTTTT
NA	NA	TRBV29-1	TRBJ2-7	CSVCDSPKEQYF	TGCAGCGTCTGTGACAGCCCCAAGGAGCAGTACTTC
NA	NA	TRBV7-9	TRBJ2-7	CASSLYGYEQYF	TGTGCCAGCAGCTTATACGGATACGAGCAGTACTTC
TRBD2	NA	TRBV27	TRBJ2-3	CASSLGREGVGTQYF	TGTGCCAGCAGTTTAGGGCGGGAGGGCGTTGGTACGCAGTATTTT
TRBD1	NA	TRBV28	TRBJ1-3	CASSENRGEFSGNTIYF	TGTGCCAGCAGTGAGAACAGGGGCGAGTTCTCTGGAAACACCATATATTTT
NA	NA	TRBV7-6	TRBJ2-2	CASSLITGELFF	TGTGCCAGCAGCTTAATCACCGGGGAGCTGTTTTTT
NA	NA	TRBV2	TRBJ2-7	CASTQGGTRSPFNEQYF	TGTGCCAGCACCCAAGGTGGCACACGTTCCCCGTTTAACGAGCAGTACTTC
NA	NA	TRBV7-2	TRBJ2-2	CASSAGGELFF	TGTGCCAGCAGCGCCGGGGGGGAGCTGTTTTTT
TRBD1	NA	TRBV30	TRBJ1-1	CAWSSPWTGLNTEAFF	TGTGCCTGGAGTTCCCCTTGGACAGGTTTGAACACTGAAGCTTTCTTT
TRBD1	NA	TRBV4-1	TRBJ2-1	CASSQDPAGGASNEQFF	TGCGCCAGCAGCCAAGATCCCGCAGGGGGCGCGAGCAATGAGCAGTTCTTC
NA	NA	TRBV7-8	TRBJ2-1	CASSLGRGPYNEQFF	TGTGCCAGCAGCTTAGGGAGAGGCCCCTACAATGAGCAGTTCTTC
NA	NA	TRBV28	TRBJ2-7	CASSIRSREQYF	TGTGCCAGCAGTATAAGGAGTCGCGAGCAGTACTTC
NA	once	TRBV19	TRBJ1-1	CASSISVPLTSNTEAFF	TGTGCCAGTAGTATTTCAGTACCACTAACTTCGAACACTGAAGCTTTCTTT
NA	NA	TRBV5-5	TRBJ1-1	CASRSGLLNTEAFF	TGCGCCAGCAGATCGGGACTGTTGAACACTGAAGCTTTCTTT
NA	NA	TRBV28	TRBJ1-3	CASSLVGSEHTIYF	TGTGCCAGCAGTTTAGTCGGGTCTGAGCACACCATATATTTT
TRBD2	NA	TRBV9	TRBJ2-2	CASSVRLAGVGRTGELFF	TGTGCCAGCAGCGTACGACTAGCGGGAGTAGGTCGCACCGGGGAGCTGTTTTTT
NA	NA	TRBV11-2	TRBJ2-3	CASSYRDSTDTQYF	TGTGCCAGCAGCTATCGGGACTCTACAGATACGCAGTATTTT
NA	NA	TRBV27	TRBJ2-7	CASSLSPLGAYEQYF	TGTGCCAGCAGTTTATCCCCTCTGGGGGCCTACGAGCAGTACTTC
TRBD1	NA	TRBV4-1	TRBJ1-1	CASSHPTGGKTEAFF	TGCGCCAGCAGTCACCCGACAGGGGGAAAGACTGAAGCTTTCTTT
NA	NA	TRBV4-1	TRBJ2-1	CASSQDLEYNEQFF	TGCGCCAGCAGCCAAGATCTTGAGTACAATGAGCAGTTCTTC
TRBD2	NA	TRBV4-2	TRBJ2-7	CASSPLLAGDVEQYF	TGTGCCAGCAGCCCCCTACTAGCGGGAGACGTCGAGCAGTACTTC
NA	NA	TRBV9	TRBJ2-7	CASSVAAGDGHEQYF	TGTGCCAGCAGCGTAGCGGCAGGGGATGGGCACGAGCAGTACTTC
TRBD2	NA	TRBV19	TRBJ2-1	CASSILAGGRVYNEQFF	TGTGCCAGTAGTATCCTAGCGGGAGGACGAGTGTACAATGAGCAGTTCTTC
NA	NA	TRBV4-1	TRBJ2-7	CASSQRDKKSYEQYF	TGCGCCAGCAGCCAAAGGGACAAGAAGTCCTACGAGCAGTACTTC
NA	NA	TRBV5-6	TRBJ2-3	CASQLPADTQYF	TGTGCCAGCCAGCTCCCCGCGGATACGCAGTATTTT
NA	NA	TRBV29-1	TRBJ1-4	CSVEESHMEGIRKLFF	TGCAGCGTTGAAGAATCTCATATGGAGGGGATTCGAAAACTGTTTTTT
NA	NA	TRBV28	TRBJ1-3	CASSPTGSANTIYF	TGTGCCAGCAGTCCCACAGGGTCTGCAAACACCATATATTTT
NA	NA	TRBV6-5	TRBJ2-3	CASSPPTSTDTQYF	TGTGCCAGCAGTCCACCGACTAGCACAGATACGCAGTATTTT
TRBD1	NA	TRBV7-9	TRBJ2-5	CASSPTGGPETQYF	TGTGCCAGCAGCCCGACAGGGGGCCCAGAGACCCAGTACTTC
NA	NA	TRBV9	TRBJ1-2	CASSVARTIANYGYTF	TGTGCCAGCAGCGTAGCGAGGACGATAGCTAACTATGGCTACACCTTC
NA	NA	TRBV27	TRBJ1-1	CASSLSAGAGDTEAFF	TGTGCCAGCAGTTTATCTGCGGGGGCTGGTGACACTGAAGCTTTCTTT
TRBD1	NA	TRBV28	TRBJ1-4	CASRPRTGGFEKLFF	TGTGCCAGCAGACCAAGGACAGGGGGCTTTGAAAAACTGTTTTTT
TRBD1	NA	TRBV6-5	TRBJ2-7	CASSYSMGQTFYEQYF	TGTGCCAGCAGTTACTCCATGGGACAGACCTTCTACGAGCAGTACTTC
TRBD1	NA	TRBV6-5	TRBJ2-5	CASSPWPGQGETQYF	TGTGCCAGCAGTCCTTGGCCGGGACAGGGGGAGACCCAGTACTTC
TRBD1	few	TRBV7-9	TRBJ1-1	CASSTGQFMNTEAFF	TGTGCCAGCAGCACGGGACAGTTCATGAACACTGAAGCTTTCTTT
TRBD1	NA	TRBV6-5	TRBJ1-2	CASSPGTGDYGYTF	TGTGCCAGCAGTCCGGGGACAGGAGACTATGGCTACACCTTC
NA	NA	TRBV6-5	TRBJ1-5	CASSEYPGVQPQHF	TGTGCCAGCAGTGAATATCCGGGCGTTCAGCCCCAGCATTTT
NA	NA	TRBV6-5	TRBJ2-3	CASSFRWPSTDTQYF	TGTGCCAGCAGTTTTCGGTGGCCCAGCACAGATACGCAGTATTTT
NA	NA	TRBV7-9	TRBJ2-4	CASSLDVGRAKNIQYF	TGTGCCAGCAGCTTAGACGTGGGGCGAGCCAAAAACATTCAGTACTTC
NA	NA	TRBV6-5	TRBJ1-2	CASSYEALSWDGYTF	TGTGCCAGCAGTTACGAAGCCCTTTCCTGGGATGGCTACACCTTC
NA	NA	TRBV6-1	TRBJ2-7	CASRVGQLAREQYF	TGTGCCAGCAGGGTAGGACAGCTGGCACGAGAGCAGTACTTC
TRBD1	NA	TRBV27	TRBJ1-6	CASSFLGQGYSPLHF	TGTGCCAGCAGTTTCTTGGGACAGGGCTATTCACCCCTCCACTTT
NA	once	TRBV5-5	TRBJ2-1	CASSSTSKQGMRYNEQFF	TGTGCCAGCAGCTCCACCTCCAAACAGGGAATGCGGTACAATGAGCAGTTCTTC
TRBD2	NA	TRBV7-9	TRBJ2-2	CASSFASGTNTGELFF	TGTGCCAGCAGCTTCGCTAGCGGTACGAACACCGGGGAGCTGTTTTTT
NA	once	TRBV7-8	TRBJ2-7	CASSAGRMAAYEQYF	TGTGCCAGCAGCGCCGGACGGATGGCGGCCTACGAGCAGTACTTC
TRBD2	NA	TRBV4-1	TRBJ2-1	CASSRTPPREGVQWQFF	TGCGCCAGCAGCCGAACCCCCCCCCGGGAGGGGGTTCAGTGGCAGTTCTTC
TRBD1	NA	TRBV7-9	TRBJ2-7	CASSPPGTGYEQYF	TGTGCCAGCAGCCCGCCCGGGACAGGGTACGAGCAGTACTTC
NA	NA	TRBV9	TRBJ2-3	CASSVGGRVSGEPDTQYF	TGTGCCAGCAGCGTAGGGGGGCGTGTAAGTGGGGAACCAGATACGCAGTATTTT